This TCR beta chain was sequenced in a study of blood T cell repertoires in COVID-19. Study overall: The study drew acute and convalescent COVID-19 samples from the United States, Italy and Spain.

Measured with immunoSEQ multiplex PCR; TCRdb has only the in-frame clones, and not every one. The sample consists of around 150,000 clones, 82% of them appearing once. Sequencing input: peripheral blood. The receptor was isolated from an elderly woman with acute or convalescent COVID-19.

CDR3 coding DNA: TGTGCCATCAGCCCAATGGCGAGGACCTACGAGCAGTACTTC. Translated, it gives CAISPMARTYEQYF. The rearrangement joins TRBV10-3 to TRBJ2-7, with D hard to call. Germline assignment: CDR1 ENHRY and CDR2 SYGVKD. The CDR3 is 14 residues long. Trimming pared 6 bases from V and 2 bases from J, leaving 14 bases between.